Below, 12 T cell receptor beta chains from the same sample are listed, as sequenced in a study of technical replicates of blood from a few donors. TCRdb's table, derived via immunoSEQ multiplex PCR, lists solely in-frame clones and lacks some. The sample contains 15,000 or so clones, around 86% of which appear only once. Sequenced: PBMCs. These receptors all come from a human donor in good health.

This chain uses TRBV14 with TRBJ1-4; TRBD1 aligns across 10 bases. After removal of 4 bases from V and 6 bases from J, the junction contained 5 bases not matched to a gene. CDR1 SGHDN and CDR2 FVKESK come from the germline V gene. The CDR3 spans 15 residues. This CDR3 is CASSRWDRGDEKLFF. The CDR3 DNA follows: TGTGCCAGCAGCCGATGGGACAGGGGAGATGAAAAACTGTTTTTT.

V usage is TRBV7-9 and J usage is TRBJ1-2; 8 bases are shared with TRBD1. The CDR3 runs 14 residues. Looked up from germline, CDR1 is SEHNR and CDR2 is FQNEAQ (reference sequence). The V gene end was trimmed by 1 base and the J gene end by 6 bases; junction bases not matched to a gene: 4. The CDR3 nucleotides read TGTGCCAGCAGCTTAGAGCAGGGGGCCAATGGCTACACCTTC. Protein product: CASSLEQGANGYTF.

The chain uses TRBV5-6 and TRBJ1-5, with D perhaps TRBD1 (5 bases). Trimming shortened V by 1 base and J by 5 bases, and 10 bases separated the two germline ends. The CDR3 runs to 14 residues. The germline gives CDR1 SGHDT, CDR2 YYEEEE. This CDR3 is CASSLWGGYQPQHF. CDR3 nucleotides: TGTGCCAGCAGCTTGTGGGGGGGGTATCAGCCCCAGCATTTT.

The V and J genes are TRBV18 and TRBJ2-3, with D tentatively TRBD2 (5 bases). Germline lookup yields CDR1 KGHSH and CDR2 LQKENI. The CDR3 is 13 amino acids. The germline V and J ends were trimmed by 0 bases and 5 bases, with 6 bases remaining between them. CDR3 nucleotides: TGTGCCAGCTCACCACCAGGACTAGATACGCAGTATTTT. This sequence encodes CASSPPGLDTQYF.

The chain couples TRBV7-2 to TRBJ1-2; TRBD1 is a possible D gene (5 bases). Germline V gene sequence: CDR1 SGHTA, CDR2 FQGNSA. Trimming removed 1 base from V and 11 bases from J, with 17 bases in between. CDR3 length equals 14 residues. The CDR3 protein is CASSLDGLIRGYTF. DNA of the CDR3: TGTGCCAGCAGCTTAGACGGGTTGATTAGGGGATACACCTTC.

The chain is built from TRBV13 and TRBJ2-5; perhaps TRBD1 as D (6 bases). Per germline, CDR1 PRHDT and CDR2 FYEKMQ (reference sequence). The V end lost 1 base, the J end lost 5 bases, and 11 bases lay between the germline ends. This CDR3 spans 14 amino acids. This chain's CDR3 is CASSLVGTRETQYF. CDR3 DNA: TGTGCCAGCAGCTTAGTTGGGACACGGGAGACCCAGTACTTC. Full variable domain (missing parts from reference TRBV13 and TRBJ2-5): AAGVIQSPRHLIKEKRETATLKCYPIPRHDTVYWYQQGPGQDPQFLISFYEKMQSDKGSIPDRFSAQQFSDYHSELNMSSLELGDSALYFCASSLVGTRETQYFGPGTRLLVL.

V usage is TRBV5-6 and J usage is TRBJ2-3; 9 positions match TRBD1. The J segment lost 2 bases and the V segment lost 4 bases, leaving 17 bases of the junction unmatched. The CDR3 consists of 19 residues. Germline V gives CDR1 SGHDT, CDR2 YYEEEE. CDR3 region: CASSPGTGLINGNTDTQYF. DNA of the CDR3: TGTGCCAGCAGCCCCGGGACAGGGTTGATTAACGGCAACACAGATACGCAGTATTTT.

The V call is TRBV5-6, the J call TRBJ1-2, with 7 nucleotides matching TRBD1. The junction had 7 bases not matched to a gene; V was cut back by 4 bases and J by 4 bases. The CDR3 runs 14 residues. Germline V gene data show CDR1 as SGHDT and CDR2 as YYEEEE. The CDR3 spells CASSPRTGSYGYTF. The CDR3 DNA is TGTGCCAGCAGCCCACGGACAGGTTCCTATGGCTACACCTTC.

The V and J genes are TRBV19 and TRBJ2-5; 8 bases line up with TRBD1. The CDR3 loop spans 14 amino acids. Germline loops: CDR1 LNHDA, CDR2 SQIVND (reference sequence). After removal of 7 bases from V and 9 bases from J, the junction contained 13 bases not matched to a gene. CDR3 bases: TGTGCCAGTACTGTGGGGCAGGGGGCCGGGGCCCAGTACTTC. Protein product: CASTVGQGAGAQYF.

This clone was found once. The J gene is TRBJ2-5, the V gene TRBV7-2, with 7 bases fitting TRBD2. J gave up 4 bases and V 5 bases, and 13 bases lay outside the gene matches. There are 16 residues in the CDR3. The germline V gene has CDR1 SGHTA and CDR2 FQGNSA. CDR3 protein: CASSPGTIRSVETQYF. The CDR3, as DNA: TGTGCCAGCAGCCCCGGGACTATCCGAAGTGTAGAGACCCAGTACTTC.

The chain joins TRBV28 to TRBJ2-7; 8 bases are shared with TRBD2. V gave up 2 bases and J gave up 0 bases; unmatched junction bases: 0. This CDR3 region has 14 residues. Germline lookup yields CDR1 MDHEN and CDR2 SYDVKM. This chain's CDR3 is CASSLTSGSYEQYF. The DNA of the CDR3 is TGTGCCAGCAGTTTAACTAGCGGCTCCTACGAGCAGTACTTC.

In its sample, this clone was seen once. CDR3 sequence reads: CASSLGGLAGVNEQFF. The CDR3 DNA reads TGCGCCAGCAGCTTGGGTGGGCTAGCGGGAGTCAATGAGCAGTTCTTC. The chain employs TRBV5-1 and TRBJ2-1, with 10 bases lining up with TRBD2. The CDR3 is 16 residues long. Losses at the gene ends were 0 bases for V and 6 bases for J; bases not matched to a gene: 6. Germline CDR1 and CDR2: SGHRS and YFSETQ.